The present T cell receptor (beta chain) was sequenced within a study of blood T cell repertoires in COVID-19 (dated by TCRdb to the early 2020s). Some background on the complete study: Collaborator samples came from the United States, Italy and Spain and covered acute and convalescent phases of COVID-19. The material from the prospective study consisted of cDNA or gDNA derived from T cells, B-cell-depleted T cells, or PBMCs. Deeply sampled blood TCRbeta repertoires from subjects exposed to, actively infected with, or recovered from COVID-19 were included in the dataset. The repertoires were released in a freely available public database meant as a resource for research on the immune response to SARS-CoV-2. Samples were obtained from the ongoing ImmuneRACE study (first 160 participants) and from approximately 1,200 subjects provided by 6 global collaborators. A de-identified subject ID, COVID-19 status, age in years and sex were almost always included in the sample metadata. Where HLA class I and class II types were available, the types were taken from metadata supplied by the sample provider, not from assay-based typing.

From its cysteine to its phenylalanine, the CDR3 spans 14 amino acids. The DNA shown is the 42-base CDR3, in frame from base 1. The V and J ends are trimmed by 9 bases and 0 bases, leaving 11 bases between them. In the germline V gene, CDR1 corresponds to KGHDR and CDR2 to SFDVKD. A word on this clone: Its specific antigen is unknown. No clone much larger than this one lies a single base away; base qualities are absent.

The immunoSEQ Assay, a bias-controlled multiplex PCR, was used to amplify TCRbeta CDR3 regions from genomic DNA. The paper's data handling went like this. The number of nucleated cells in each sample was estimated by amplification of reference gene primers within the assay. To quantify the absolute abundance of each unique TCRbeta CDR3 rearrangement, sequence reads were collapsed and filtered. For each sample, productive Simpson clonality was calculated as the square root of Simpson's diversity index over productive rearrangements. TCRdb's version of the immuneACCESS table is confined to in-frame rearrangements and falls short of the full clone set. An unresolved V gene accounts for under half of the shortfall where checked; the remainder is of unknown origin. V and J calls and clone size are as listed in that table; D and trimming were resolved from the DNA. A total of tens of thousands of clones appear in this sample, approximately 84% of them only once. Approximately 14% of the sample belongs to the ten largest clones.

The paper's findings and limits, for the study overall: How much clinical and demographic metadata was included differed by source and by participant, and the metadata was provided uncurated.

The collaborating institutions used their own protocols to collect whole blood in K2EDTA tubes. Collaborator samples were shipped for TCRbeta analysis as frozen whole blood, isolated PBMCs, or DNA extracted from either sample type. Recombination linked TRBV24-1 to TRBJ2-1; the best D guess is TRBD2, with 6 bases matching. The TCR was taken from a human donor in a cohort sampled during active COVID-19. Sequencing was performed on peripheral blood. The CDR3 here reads CATGLTSSYNEQFF. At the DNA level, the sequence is TGTGCCACCGGACTAACGAGCTCCTACAATGAGCAGTTCTTC.